The next 25 T cell receptor beta chains were all read from a single sample in a study of cytomegalovirus exposure and HLA in healthy donors. 60 Vbeta and 13 Jbeta primers were used in PCR. TCRdb keeps only in-frame clones here, not all; method: immunoSEQ multiplex PCR. The sample lists tens of thousands of clones; approximately 79% were seen once. The sample was PBMCs. The receptors come from a woman between 40 and 50 years old in good health and CMV-seropositive.

Only one count was recorded for this clone. The chain is built from TRBV9 and TRBJ2-4; D might be TRBD2 (5 bases). From germline, CDR1 is SGDLS and CDR2 YYNGEE. V lost 3 bases and J lost 8, with 12 bases in between. This CDR3 has 13 residues. The CDR3 region is CASSAGIGDIQYF. CDR3 DNA sequence: TGTGCCAGCAGCGCCGGGATCGGGGACATTCAGTACTTC. Supplemented by reference TRBV9 and TRBJ2-4, the full variable domain reads DSGVTQTPKHLITATGQRVTLRCSPRSGDLSVYWYQQSLDQGLQFLIQYYNGEERAKGNILERFSAQQFPDLHSELNLSSLELGDSALYFCASSAGIGDIQYFGAGTRLSVL.

The genes are TRBV27 and TRBJ2-1, with 14 nucleotides matching TRBD2. This CDR3 comprises 17 residues. Trimming cost V 4 bases and J 10 bases; bases outside gene matches: 12. CDR1 is MNHEY and CDR2 is SMNVEV in the germline V gene (reference sequence). The CDR3 sequence is CASSSQGGLAGAREQFF. Here the CDR3 DNA reads TGTGCCAGCAGTTCCCAAGGGGGACTAGCGGGAGCTAGAGAGCAGTTCTTC.

This clone has a single count. The chain carries TRBV14 and TRBJ1-4; D uncertain. The CDR3 is made up of 14 amino acids. Trimming removed 4 bases at V and 7 bases at J, with 13 bases between. CDR1 SGHDN and CDR2 FVKESK come from the germline V gene. Here the CDR3 reads CASSPARAGEKLFF. The CDR3 region has the DNA TGTGCCAGCAGCCCAGCAAGGGCGGGTGAAAAACTGTTTTTT.

The CDR3 protein is CASSPRQVTGELFF. CDR3 bases: TGTGCCAGTAGCCCCCGACAGGTTACCGGGGAGCTGTTTTTT. V and J are TRBV19 and TRBJ2-2; tentatively, D is TRBD1 (6 bases). Trimming removed 6 bases at V and 5 bases at J, with 13 bases between. This CDR3 comprises 14 residues. Germline CDR1 and CDR2: LNHDA and SQIVND (reference sequence).

The chain combines TRBV2 with TRBJ1-5; D ambiguous. From germline, CDR1 is SNHLY and CDR2 FYNNEI. V dropped 3 bases and J dropped 4 bases, with 10 bases sitting between them. CDR3 length: 14 residues. CDR3 sequence reads: CASSDRIPNQPQHF. CDR3 sequence (DNA): TGTGCCAGCAGTGACAGGATACCTAATCAGCCCCAGCATTTT.

This chain connects TRBV19 to TRBJ2-1, with D perhaps matching TRBD2 (6 bases). This CDR3 has 16 amino acids. Germline-derived CDR1 and CDR2 are LNHDA and SQIVND (reference sequence). Trimming shortened V by 3 bases and J by 7 bases, and 19 bases separated the two germline ends. The CDR3: CASSIVPLRGGNEQFF. CDR3 in DNA: TGTGCCAGTAGTATCGTGCCTCTGCGGGGTGGGAATGAGCAGTTCTTC. Full variable domain (outside the CDR3, taken from reference TRBV19 and TRBJ2-1): DGGITQSPKYLFRKEGQNVTLSCEQNLNHDAMYWYRQDPGQGLRLIYYSQIVNDFQKGDIAEGYSVSREKKESFPLTVTSAQKNPTAFYLCASSIVPLRGGNEQFFGPGTRLTVL.

The chain links TRBV28 to TRBJ1-2, with TRBD1 matching over 9 bases. The germline CDR1 and CDR2 sequences are MDHEN and SYDVKM. The CDR3 covers 14 residues. V gave up 6 bases and J gave up 4 bases; unmatched junction bases: 6. CDR3 nucleotides: TGTGCCAGCAGCCGGACAGGGGAAAGCTATGGCTACACCTTC. Translating gives CASSRTGESYGYTF.

This clone showed up just a few times. This chain links TRBV19 with TRBJ1-2, with 7 bases lining up with TRBD1. J lost 2 bases, V lost 5 bases, and 8 bases had no gene match. This CDR3 region has 15 residues. The germline V gene encodes CDR1 LNHDA and CDR2 SQIVND (reference sequence). The CDR3 coding sequence is TGTGCCAGTAGTCCAGGGGGACGGCCCAACTATGGCTACACCTTC. This codes for CASSPGGRPNYGYTF. The whole variable domain, remainder taken from reference TRBV19 and TRBJ1-2, is DGGITQSPKYLFRKEGQNVTLSCEQNLNHDAMYWYRQDPGQGLRLIYYSQIVNDFQKGDIAEGYSVSREKKESFPLTVTSAQKNPTAFYLCASSPGGRPNYGYTFGSGTRLTVV.

The chain joins TRBV7-2 to TRBJ1-1, with D possibly matching TRBD1 (5 bases). The V and J ends lost 4 bases and 0 bases respectively, with 6 bases between them. This CDR3 contains 13 residues. The germline V gene encodes CDR1 SGHTA and CDR2 FQGNSA. The CDR3 here is CASSSRVNTEAFF. The CDR3, as DNA: TGTGCCAGCAGCTCCAGGGTGAACACTGAAGCTTTCTTT.

CDR3 in amino acids: CASRGRESNEQFF. CDR3 nucleotides: TGTGCCAGCAGAGGGCGGGAGAGCAATGAGCAGTTCTTC. The V call is TRBV6-1, the J call TRBJ2-1; 7 bases align to TRBD2. Per germline, CDR1 MNHNS and CDR2 SASEGT. Trimming cost V 6 bases and J 6 bases; bases outside gene matches: 5. The CDR3 is 13 residues long.

V is TRBV9 and J is TRBJ2-7, with D tentatively TRBD1 (6 bases). In germline, CDR1 is SGDLS, CDR2 YYNGEE. Deletions cut 0 bases from V and 0 bases from J, with 10 bases between. The length of the CDR3 is 15 residues. Here the CDR3 DNA reads TGTGCCAGCAGCGTAGGCGACAGGAGCTCCTACGAGCAGTACTTC. Translated, it gives CASSVGDRSSYEQYF.

This clone occurred a few times. The chain employs TRBV7-3 and TRBJ2-3, with D possibly matching TRBD2 (6 bases). CDR1 and CDR2 (germline): SGHTA, FQGTGA. The V end lost 1 base, the J end lost 5 bases, and 13 bases lay between the germline ends. The CDR3 loop spans 15 amino acids. Here the CDR3 reads CASSLMTVEGDTQYF. DNA for the CDR3: TGTGCCAGCAGCTTAATGACAGTGGAGGGAGATACGCAGTATTTT.

The genes are TRBV28 and TRBJ2-1; 7 bases agree with TRBD2. CDR3 length: 20 residues. The V gene's germline CDR1 is MDHEN and CDR2 SYDVKM. After removal of 1 base from V and 3 bases from J, the junction contained 18 bases not matched to a gene. DNA of the CDR3: TGTGCCAGCAGTTTATTGGGCCGGGACTACCGACAAATTGGCTACAATGAGCAGTTCTTC. It specifies CASSLLGRDYRQIGYNEQFF.

The chain carries TRBV2 and TRBJ2-7; 10 bases map to TRBD2. V was clipped by 2 bases and J by 0 bases; unmatched bases: 10. From germline, CDR1 is SNHLY and CDR2 FYNNEI. The length of the CDR3 is 18 residues. CDR3 nucleotides: TGTGCCAGCAGTGAATGGGGAATTTCTAGCGGGAGCTCCTACGAGCAGTACTTC. It is translated as CASSEWGISSGSSYEQYF.

The V gene is TRBV6-1, the J gene TRBJ1-2; perhaps TRBD1 as D (5 bases). Trimming left V 3 bases short and J 5 bases short, with 13 bases between. CDR3 size: 14 residues. The V gene's germline CDR1 is MNHNS and CDR2 SASEGT. The CDR3 reads CASSETRDLYGYTF. The DNA for the CDR3 is TGTGCCAGCAGTGAGACGCGGGACCTTTATGGCTACACCTTC.

This chain joins TRBV5-4 and TRBJ1-4; 8 bases are a match to TRBD1. Germline lookup yields CDR1 SGHNT and CDR2 YYREEE (reference sequence). Trimming cost V 1 base and J 8 bases; bases outside gene matches: 7. The CDR3 has 15 residues. CDR3 protein: CASSLSTRTGEKLFF. CDR3 coding DNA: TGTGCCAGCAGCTTGAGTACCCGGACAGGGGAAAAACTGTTTTTT.

In this sample, this clone turned up once. The gene calls are TRBV19 and TRBJ2-2; possible D gene TRBD1, 6 bases. V was clipped by 10 bases and J by 1 base, with 13 bases between them. Germline loops: CDR1 LNHDA, CDR2 SQIVND (reference sequence). The CDR3 sequence is 14 residues long. The CDR3, as DNA: TGTGCCACAAAGGACAGACGGAACACCGGGGAGCTGTTTTTT. Its protein is CATKDRRNTGELFF.

Turning to this clone: This sample also contains other DNA sequences that code for the same CDR3. The chain uses TRBV5-4 and TRBJ2-3, with D tentatively TRBD2 (5 bases). In germline, CDR1 is SGHNT, CDR2 YYREEE (reference sequence). The CDR3 consists of 15 residues. The V and J ends lost 0 bases and 0 bases respectively, with 8 bases between them. Written as DNA, the CDR3 is TGTGCCAGCAGCTTGGGAGGAGGTAGCACAGATACGCAGTATTTT. Translating it yields CASSLGGGSTDTQYF.

This chain connects TRBV7-7 to TRBJ2-1, with 7 bases aligning to TRBD1. V shed 5 bases and J 5 bases; nucleotides not matched to a gene: 3. This CDR3 spans 13 amino acids. Germline V gene data show CDR1 as SSHAT and CDR2 as FNYEAQ (reference sequence). CDR3 amino acids: CASSLGTDNEQFF. The CDR3 DNA reads as TGTGCCAGCAGCCTAGGGACAGACAATGAGCAGTTCTTC.

This clone is a singleton in its sample. This rearrangement joins TRBV5-1 to TRBJ2-3, with D maybe TRBD1 (6 bases). V lost 0 bases to trimming and J lost 4 bases, with 6 bases between them. This CDR3 comprises 13 residues. Germline V gene lookup returns CDR1 SGHRS and CDR2 YFSETQ. Here the CDR3 reads CASSLEGADTQYF. The CDR3 DNA is TGCGCCAGCAGCTTGGAGGGGGCAGATACGCAGTATTTT. Drawing the rest from reference TRBV5-1 and TRBJ2-3, the complete variable domain is KAGVTQTPRYLIKTRGQQVTLSCSPISGHRSVSWYQQTPGQGLQFLFEYFSETQRNKGNFPGRFSGRQFSNSRSEMNVSTLELGDSALYLCASSLEGADTQYFGPGTRLTVL.

The chain has TRBV29-1 and TRBJ2-1; 14 bases map to TRBD2. J lost 3 bases, V lost 1 base, and 2 bases had no gene match. The CDR3 sequence is 16 residues long. Germline CDR1 reads SQVTM; CDR2 reads ANQGSEA. CDR3 region: CSVEAGLAGDYNEQFF. The CDR3 bases are TGCAGCGTTGAAGCGGGACTAGCGGGGGACTACAATGAGCAGTTCTTC.

Notes on this clone: The sample contains more than one DNA sequence encoding this CDR3. V is TRBV5-1 and J is TRBJ2-3; D remains unclear. The ends were cut back, 2 bases at V and 0 bases at J, with 7 bases in the middle. Germline CDR1 is SGHRS and CDR2 is YFSETQ. The CDR3 spans 14 residues. The CDR3 protein is CASSFSESTDTQYF. CDR3 DNA: TGCGCCAGCAGCTTTTCAGAAAGCACAGATACGCAGTATTTT.

The chain uses TRBV5-4 and TRBJ1-2, with D possibly being TRBD1 (6 bases). CDR3 length equals 15 residues. The germline V and J ends were trimmed by 5 bases and 0 bases, with 14 bases remaining between them. Per the germline V gene, CDR1 is SGHNT and CDR2 is YYREEE (reference sequence). The CDR3 DNA is TGTGCCAGCAGAACAGACAGGTCCGCTAACTATGGCTACACCTTC. Its protein is CASRTDRSANYGYTF. Full variable domain (rest looked up from reference TRBV5-4 and TRBJ1-2): ETGVTQSPTHLIKTRGQQVTLRCSSQSGHNTVSWYQQALGQGPQFIFQYYREEENGRGNFPPRFSGLQFPNYSSELNVNALELDDSALYLCASRTDRSANYGYTFGSGTRLTVV.

V gene TRBV11-2 combines with J gene TRBJ2-1, with D unresolved. The length of the CDR3 is 12 residues. With 6 bases removed from V and 6 bases from J, the gap between germline ends came to 9 bases. Germline CDR1 and CDR2: SGHAT and FQNNGV. CDR3 DNA: TGTGCCAGCAGTCGAACTCGCAATGAGCAGTTCTTC. This sequence encodes CASSRTRNEQFF.

V and J are TRBV7-9 and TRBJ2-1, with 12 bases that match TRBD2. With 1 base clipped from V and 6 bases from J, the junction kept 7 bases outside the gene matches. CDR1 and CDR2 from the germline V gene are SEHNR and FQNEAQ (reference sequence). The CDR3 sequence is 17 residues long. CDR3 sequence (DNA): TGTGCCAGCAGCTTAGGACGACTAGCGGGAGAGGGCAATGAGCAGTTCTTC. Translation gives CASSLGRLAGEGNEQFF.